This is a list of T cell receptor beta chains from one sample in a study of blood T cells in healthy people across ages. TCRdb called the 5' RACE reads again in MiXCR, with one record for every CDR3 protein. The repertoire holds approximately 680,000 distinct CDR3 sequences, with approximately 29% as singletons. The source material was blood. Every receptor here comes from an elderly woman in good health. Both conserved end residues are part of each CDR3. The D gene is left open where the match is weak. The listing skips clone size in some rows; elsewhere it reads once, few, many or a size class.

v_gene: TRBV11-2
d_gene: TRBD1
abundance: many
j_gene: TRBJ1-1
CDR3aa: CASSTGTGHGNTEAFF
CDR3nt: TGTGCCAGCAGCACCGGGACAGGTCACGGGAACACTGAAGCTTTCTTT

v_gene: TRBV9
d_gene: -
abundance: -
j_gene: TRBJ2-3
CDR3aa: CACSVTGTTDTQYF
CDR3nt: TGTGCCTGCAGCGTAACCGGGACCACAGATACGCAGTATTTT

v_gene: TRBV5-1
d_gene: -
abundance: once
j_gene: TRBJ2-2
CDR3aa: CASSPGAATSGELFF
CDR3nt: TGCGCCAGCAGCCCGGGGGCCGCTACGAGCGGGGAGCTGTTTTTT

v_gene: TRBV12-3/TRBV12-4
d_gene: -
abundance: few
j_gene: TRBJ1-6
CDR3aa: CASSLMAGSHSPLHF
CDR3nt: TGTGCCAGCAGTTTAATGGCAGGGTCGCATTCACCCCTCCACTTT

v_gene: TRBV6-6
d_gene: -
abundance: few
j_gene: TRBJ1-2
CDR3aa: CASSYDGYGYTF
CDR3nt: TGTGCCAGCAGTTATGACGGGTATGGCTACACCTTC

v_gene: TRBV5-1
d_gene: -
abundance: many
j_gene: TRBJ2-7
CDR3aa: CASSSEVGEQYF
CDR3nt: TGCGCCAGCAGCTCGGAGGTGGGCGAGCAGTACTTC

v_gene: TRBV5-1
d_gene: -
abundance: -
j_gene: TRBJ1-3
CDR3aa: CVSKDSGNTIYF
CDR3nt: TGCGTCAGCAAGGACAGTGGAAACACCATATATTTC

v_gene: TRBV5-1
d_gene: -
abundance: many
j_gene: TRBJ2-7
CDR3aa: CASSLGLRGEQYF
CDR3nt: TGCGCCAGCAGCTTGGGCTTGCGGGGTGAGCAGTACTTC

v_gene: TRBV7-3
d_gene: TRBD2
abundance: many
j_gene: TRBJ2-3
CDR3aa: CASSLISQRGGPDTQYF
CDR3nt: TGTGCCAGCAGCTTAATTAGTCAGCGGGGGGGCCCAGATACGCAGTATTTT

v_gene: TRBV7-9
d_gene: TRBD1
abundance: many
j_gene: TRBJ2-4
CDR3aa: CASSPGQGAPGGQYF
CDR3nt: TGTGCCAGCAGCCCCGGGCAGGGGGCGCCCGGTGGTCAGTACTTC

v_gene: TRBV5-1
d_gene: -
abundance: -
j_gene: TRBJ2-1
CDR3aa: CASSREGTATWGEQFF
CDR3nt: TGCGCCAGCAGCCGTGAAGGGACGGCGACTTGGGGGGAGCAGTTCTTC

v_gene: TRBV5-1
d_gene: -
abundance: -
j_gene: TRBJ1-1
CDR3aa: CASSTREGTEAFF
CDR3nt: TGCGCCAGCAGCACTCGGGAGGGCACTGAAGCTTTCTTT

v_gene: TRBV7-2
d_gene: TRBD2
abundance: many
j_gene: TRBJ2-7
CDR3aa: CASSLPGLAGSYEQYF
CDR3nt: TGTGCCAGCAGCCTACCGGGACTAGCGGGGAGCTACGAGCAGTACTTC

v_gene: TRBV27
d_gene: -
abundance: -
j_gene: TRBJ2-1
CDR3aa: CASSLYRGISYNEQFF
CDR3nt: TGTGCCAGCAGTTTATATCGGGGAATCTCCTACAATGAGCAGTTCTTC

v_gene: TRBV9
d_gene: TRBD1
abundance: -
j_gene: TRBJ1-2
CDR3aa: CASSVRTGQGYTF
CDR3nt: TGTGCCAGCAGCGTGAGGACAGGACAGGGCTACACCTTC

v_gene: TRBV3-1
d_gene: -
abundance: many
j_gene: TRBJ2-7
CDR3aa: CASSPRTRGACSYEQYF
CDR3nt: TGTGCCAGCAGCCCCAGAACCCGGGGCGCATGCTCCTACGAGCAGTACTTC

v_gene: TRBV30
d_gene: -
abundance: -
j_gene: TRBJ1-3
CDR3aa: CAWSVPIVCGNTIYF
CDR3nt: TGTGCCTGGAGTGTTCCCATCGTCTGTGGAAACACCATATATTTT

v_gene: TRBV28
d_gene: TRBD1
abundance: -
j_gene: TRBJ1-1
CDR3aa: CASSLGTGVGSTEAFF
CDR3nt: TGTGCCAGCAGTTTAGGGACAGGGGTGGGAAGCACTGAAGCTTTCTTT

v_gene: TRBV20-1
d_gene: -
abundance: -
j_gene: TRBJ1-5
CDR3aa: CSAARKGQPQHF
CDR3nt: TGCAGTGCTGCCCGGAAAGGACAGCCCCAGCATTTT

v_gene: TRBV30
d_gene: -
abundance: -
j_gene: TRBJ2-7
CDR3aa: CAWSTQGYEQYF
CDR3nt: TGTGCCTGGAGTACCCAGGGGTACGAGCAGTACTTC

v_gene: TRBV20-1
d_gene: TRBD2
abundance: -
j_gene: TRBJ2-3
CDR3aa: CSAREGLAPDTQYF
CDR3nt: TGCAGTGCTAGAGAGGGACTAGCACCAGATACGCAGTATTTT

v_gene: TRBV20-1
d_gene: -
abundance: few
j_gene: TRBJ1-5
CDR3aa: CSARVNNRPQHF
CDR3nt: TGCAGTGCTAGGGTCAACAATCGGCCCCAGCATTTT

v_gene: TRBV6-2/TRBV6-3
d_gene: -
abundance: -
j_gene: TRBJ2-2
CDR3aa: CASSPDHTGELFF
CDR3nt: TGTGCCAGCAGTCCCGACCACACCGGGGAGCTGTTTTTT

v_gene: TRBV20-1
d_gene: -
abundance: -
j_gene: TRBJ2-2
CDR3aa: CSAPRGNGLTGERFF
CDR3nt: TGCAGTGCCCCCAGGGGAAACGGGCTCACCGGGGAGCGGTTTTTT

v_gene: TRBV7-9
d_gene: -
abundance: -
j_gene: TRBJ1-5
CDR3aa: CASSLSTGQGLKQPQHF
CDR3nt: TGTGCCAGCAGCTTAAGTACTGGTCAGGGGTTGAAACAGCCCCAGCATTTT

v_gene: TRBV10-3
d_gene: -
abundance: many
j_gene: TRBJ1-5
CDR3aa: CAITQLRTWNSNQPQHF
CDR3nt: TGTGCCATCACCCAACTTAGGACCTGGAATAGCAATCAGCCCCAGCATTTT

v_gene: TRBV6-2/TRBV6-3
d_gene: TRBD1
abundance: many
j_gene: TRBJ2-3
CDR3aa: CASSPETGGADTQYF
CDR3nt: TGTGCCAGCAGTCCTGAAACAGGGGGCGCGGATACGCAGTATTTT

v_gene: TRBV5-1
d_gene: TRBD1
abundance: few
j_gene: TRBJ1-1
CDR3aa: CASSPVGTGNMNTEAFF
CDR3nt: TGCGCCAGCAGCCCAGTAGGGACAGGGAACATGAACACTGAAGCTTTCTTT

v_gene: TRBV20-1
d_gene: -
abundance: many
j_gene: TRBJ2-3
CDR3aa: CSAIPAGATDTQYF
CDR3nt: TGCAGTGCTATCCCGGCGGGGGCAACAGATACGCAGTATTTT

v_gene: TRBV4-1
d_gene: -
abundance: many
j_gene: TRBJ1-1
CDR3aa: CAVSVVQNTEAFF
CDR3nt: TGCGCCGTCTCCGTGGTCCAGAACACTGAAGCTTTCTTT

v_gene: TRBV6-1
d_gene: -
abundance: many
j_gene: TRBJ1-2
CDR3aa: CASSAQAHYGYTF
CDR3nt: TGTGCCAGCAGTGCGCAGGCACACTATGGCTACACCTTC

v_gene: TRBV20-1
d_gene: -
abundance: -
j_gene: TRBJ1-4
CDR3aa: CSARSPGRGNEKLFF
CDR3nt: TGCAGTGCTAGGAGCCCGGGAAGGGGGAATGAAAAACTGTTTTTT

v_gene: TRBV13
d_gene: -
abundance: many
j_gene: TRBJ2-5
CDR3aa: CASRPLSLETQYF
CDR3nt: TGTGCCAGCAGACCACTCTCGTTGGAGACCCAGTACTTC

v_gene: TRBV6-4
d_gene: TRBD1
abundance: -
j_gene: TRBJ1-1
CDR3aa: CASSDNGRGQAFF
CDR3nt: TGTGCCAGCAGTGATAATGGCAGGGGGCAAGCTTTCTTT

v_gene: TRBV5-1
d_gene: TRBD2
abundance: once
j_gene: TRBJ2-5
CDR3aa: CASSKGLAGGLSETQYF
CDR3nt: TGCGCCAGCAGCAAGGGACTAGCGGGGGGACTCTCGGAGACCCAGTACTTC

v_gene: TRBV7-2
d_gene: -
abundance: -
j_gene: TRBJ2-1
CDR3aa: CASRFKVIQGVGEQFF
CDR3nt: TGTGCCAGCAGATTCAAGGTGATACAAGGGGTAGGTGAGCAGTTCTTC

v_gene: TRBV3-1
d_gene: -
abundance: many
j_gene: TRBJ2-3
CDR3aa: CASSQDIGVRGGTHTDTQYF
CDR3nt: TGTGCCAGCAGCCAAGATATAGGTGTCAGGGGGGGAACCCACACAGATACGCAGTATTTT

v_gene: TRBV7-2
d_gene: -
abundance: many
j_gene: TRBJ1-1
CDR3aa: CASSFTGSTEAFF
CDR3nt: TGTGCCAGCAGCTTTACAGGGAGCACTGAAGCTTTCTTT

v_gene: TRBV20-1
d_gene: -
abundance: few
j_gene: TRBJ2-1
CDR3aa: CSARRSGLNYNEQFF
CDR3nt: TGCAGTGCTAGGCGCTCGGGGTTAAACTACAATGAGCAGTTCTTC

v_gene: TRBV18
d_gene: -
abundance: -
j_gene: TRBJ1-6
CDR3aa: CASSGARDNSPLHF
CDR3nt: TGTGCCAGCTCGGGGGCTAGGGATAATTCACCCCTCCACTTT

v_gene: TRBV12-3/TRBV12-4
d_gene: -
abundance: many
j_gene: TRBJ2-1
CDR3aa: CASSSRTVGGQFF
CDR3nt: TGTGCCAGCAGCAGCCGGACGGTAGGGGGGCAGTTCTTC

v_gene: TRBV6-6
d_gene: TRBD1
abundance: many
j_gene: TRBJ2-3
CDR3aa: CASSYAGQGSDTQYF
CDR3nt: TGTGCCAGCAGTTATGCGGGACAGGGGTCAGATACGCAGTATTTT

v_gene: TRBV10-3
d_gene: TRBD1
abundance: many
j_gene: TRBJ1-1
CDR3aa: CAIRPDRGTEAFF
CDR3nt: TGTGCCATCAGACCTGACAGGGGGACTGAAGCTTTCTTT

v_gene: TRBV3-1
d_gene: -
abundance: -
j_gene: TRBJ2-7
CDR3aa: CASSPQRYGYEQYF
CDR3nt: TGTGCCAGCAGCCCTCAAAGATACGGCTACGAGCAGTACTTC

v_gene: TRBV12-3/TRBV12-4
d_gene: -
abundance: -
j_gene: TRBJ2-3
CDR3aa: CASSLGPRTDVEYF
CDR3nt: TGTGCCAGCAGTTTAGGTCCTAGAACAGATGTGGAGTATTTT

v_gene: TRBV7-2
d_gene: -
abundance: many
j_gene: TRBJ2-3
CDR3aa: CASSDRRSTDTQYF
CDR3nt: TGTGCCAGCAGCGACAGACGGAGCACAGATACGCAGTATTTT

v_gene: TRBV11-2
d_gene: -
abundance: many
j_gene: TRBJ1-2
CDR3aa: CASSLVGAGYTF
CDR3nt: TGTGCCAGCAGCTTAGTAGGGGCTGGCTACACCTTC

v_gene: TRBV5-1
d_gene: -
abundance: -
j_gene: TRBJ2-7
CDR3aa: CASSPKGDRLCEQYF
CDR3nt: TGCGCCAGCAGCCCGAAAGGGGACCGACTCTGCGAGCAGTACTTC

v_gene: TRBV6-1
d_gene: TRBD1
abundance: -
j_gene: TRBJ2-6
CDR3aa: CASSAVGTGGSGANVLTF
CDR3nt: TGTGCCAGCAGTGCCGTCGGGACAGGGGGATCTGGGGCCAACGTCCTGACTTTC

v_gene: TRBV20-1
d_gene: -
abundance: -
j_gene: TRBJ1-5
CDR3aa: CSATTGLENQPQHF
CDR3nt: TGCAGTGCTACCACAGGGTTAGAGAATCAACCCCAGCATTTT